These T cell receptor beta chains were read from a single sample in a study of T cell repertoires in cytomegalovirus infection. TCRdb re-analysed the reads in MiXCR, keeping a single row per CDR3 protein. The sample has some 350,000 distinct CDR3 sequences; around 18% are singletons. Sequencing used PBMCs. Source of these receptors: a human donor in good health (CMV status not recorded). Some clones in this sample may be carry-over from other donors' samples. CDR3s leave out the opening cysteine and the closing phenylalanine or tryptophan. Size is stated for part of the rows, as once, few or many counts, or as a class when the clone is expanded.

v_gene	j_gene	len	abundance	CDR3aa
TRBV27	TRBJ2-7	11	once	ASRPGHLYEQY
TRBV6-6	TRBJ1-6	12	many	ASTNGPGNSPLH
TRBV2	TRBJ1-2	12	few	ASSRRGTSDGYT
TRBV7-4	TRBJ2-1	14	NA	ASSPPDPGPHNEQF
TRBV25-1	TRBJ1-2	12	many	ASSRLDPNSGYT
TRBV10-3	TRBJ1-4	12	NA	AISPGEFDEKLF
TRBV6-1	TRBJ2-3	12	NA	ASRRGTGGVTQY
TRBV7-2	TRBJ2-2	12	NA	ASSLFEDSGELF
TRBV7-6	TRBJ2-3	11	few	ASSLEVLGTQY
TRBV20-1	TRBJ1-1	11	NA	SARFDWNTEAF
TRBV28	TRBJ2-4	12	many	ASSTFQGKDIQY
TRBV7-4	TRBJ1-2	12	NA	ASSRDRILYGYT
TRBV20-1	TRBJ2-1	12	few	SALGGSPYNEQF
TRBV7-6	TRBJ2-3	10	many	ASSGGTDTQY
TRBV5-1	TRBJ2-3	11	few	ASSVAWSDTQY
TRBV2	TRBJ1-1	12	NA	ASNHRGVSTEAF
TRBV6-6	TRBJ1-1	15	NA	ASSYGGGKMVNTEAF
TRBV7-9	TRBJ1-6	11	few	ASSLDLYSPLH
TRBV5-1	TRBJ1-2	11	NA	ASSQERDSSYT
TRBV10-3	TRBJ2-7	9	NA	AISDAYEQY
TRBV7-2	TRBJ1-1	13	many	ASRPRPWGNTEAF
TRBV2	TRBJ2-5	10	NA	ASIRIQETQY
TRBV7-8	TRBJ1-1	14	NA	ASSSWTGLGYTEAF
TRBV20-1	TRBJ2-5	9	many	SARDSETQY
TRBV20-1	TRBJ2-1	12	NA	SARPVAPGSQQL
TRBV4-1	TRBJ2-1	12	many	ASSQAGLNNEQF
TRBV20-1	TRBJ2-1	13	few	SAISSGGRRGEQF
TRBV20-1	TRBJ1-5	11	many	SASRTANQPQH
TRBV7-2	TRBJ1-2	15	many	ASSLVGTVNPNYGYT
TRBV2	TRBJ1-2	14	few	ASSEKGFGSYYGYT
TRBV13	TRBJ2-3	15	NA	ASSGRVWGGLTDTQY
TRBV2	TRBJ2-1	14	many	ASSGVSAGVINEQF
TRBV20-1	TRBJ2-3	11	few	SARPLGGNTQY
TRBV7-9	TRBJ2-1	15	many	ASSSGLRTLSYNEQF
TRBV7-6	TRBJ2-2	11	NA	ASSTRQGGELF
TRBV7-8	TRBJ1-1	10	few	ASSQSLTEAF
TRBV4-3	TRBJ1-6	15	NA	ASSQERRRDSTSPLH
TRBV20-1	TRBJ1-2	11	few	SAYKQGANGYT
TRBV11-3	TRBJ1-1	13	few	ASSVRDTVNTEAF
TRBV6-1	TRBJ1-6	13	NA	ASSPRDRLDSPLH